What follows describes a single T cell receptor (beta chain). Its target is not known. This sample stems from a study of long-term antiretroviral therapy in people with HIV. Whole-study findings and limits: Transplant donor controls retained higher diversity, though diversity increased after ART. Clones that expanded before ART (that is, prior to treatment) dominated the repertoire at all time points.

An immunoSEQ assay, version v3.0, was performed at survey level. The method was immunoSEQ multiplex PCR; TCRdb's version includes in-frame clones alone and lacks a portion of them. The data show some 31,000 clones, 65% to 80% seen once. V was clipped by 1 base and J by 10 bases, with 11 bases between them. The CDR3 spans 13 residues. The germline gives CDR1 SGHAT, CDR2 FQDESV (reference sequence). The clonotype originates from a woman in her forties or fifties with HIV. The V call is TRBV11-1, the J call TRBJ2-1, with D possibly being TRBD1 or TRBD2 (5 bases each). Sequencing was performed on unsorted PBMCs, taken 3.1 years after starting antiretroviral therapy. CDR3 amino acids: CASSLGGSVEQFF. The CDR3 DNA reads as TGTGCCAGCAGCTTAGGGGGGTCAGTAGAGCAGTTCTTC.